This record covers a single T cell receptor (beta chain). This entry comes from a study of blood T cell repertoires in COVID-19. Study in general: Donors in the United States, Italy and Spain gave samples during acute or convalescent COVID-19. Sample material is recorded as cDNA or gDNA derived from T cells, B-cell-depleted T cells, or PBMCs.

Clones were read by immunoSEQ multiplex PCR, and TCRdb kept only the in-frame ones, dropping some. The sample yields 180,000 or so clones, more than 75% seen once. The CDR3 runs to 16 residues. Trimming left V 1 base short and J 5 bases short, with 15 bases between. CDR1 is SGHAT, CDR2 FQNNGV, per germline. This chain joins TRBV11-2 and TRBJ1-5; possible D gene TRBD1, 5 bases. This sequence was found in a woman aged 80 or over with acute or convalescent COVID-19. The specimen was peripheral blood. CDR3 DNA: TGTGCCAGCAGCTTAGTTGGAGGGACCTCAGATCAGCCCCAGCATTTT. Residues: CASSLVGGTSDQPQHF.